The clone carrying this T cell receptor (beta chain) was found once. The sample comes from a study of technical replicates of blood from several donors. This CDR3 is built from 16 residues. CDR1 and CDR2 (germline): WNHNN, SYGVQD (reference sequence). The V gene end was trimmed by 5 bases and the J gene end by 2 bases; junction bases not matched to a gene: 10. Method: immunoSEQ multiplex PCR; TCRdb's copy keeps in-frame clones and lacks some. The top ten hold more than 0.15% of the sample, which has 84,000 or so clones, 95% to 98% seen once. Source material: T cells isolated from PBMCs. The TCR comes from a human donor in good health. The chain employs TRBV10-1 and TRBJ2-7, with TRBD1 matching over 9 bases. The CDR3 loop reads CASSKTGGSPPYEQYF. The CDR3 coding sequence is TGCGCCAGCAGTAAAACAGGGGGCTCTCCTCCCTACGAGCAGTACTTC.